These 23 T cell receptor beta chains were all obtained from the same sample, sequenced in a study of Graves' ophthalmopathy and Graves' hyperthyroidism (dated 2018 in TCRdb). Sequencing took place on an Illumina HiSeq 2000. For repertoire sequencing, the TCR beta CDR3 regions were amplified from RNA transcripts. The first round was an RT-PCR using HTBI primers with the Qiagen OneStep RT-PCR kit, and this first round was followed by a second-round multiplex PCR, then size selection and purification. The raw public reads went through TCRdb reprocessing: fastp at Q25, MiXCR clone calling, in-frame beta chains kept. Every CDR3 protein is listed once, alongside the most common genes and DNA of its rows. This sample gives 650,000 to 900,000 distinct CDR3 sequences in total; roughly 40% of them show up just once. The ten largest clones add up to roughly 45% of the sample. What was sequenced was peripheral blood. The receptor source for this set is an adult man with Graves' ophthalmopathy.

In DNA, the CDR3 is TGTGCCAGCAGCGCAACGACTAGCGGCTACGAGCAGTACTTC. Translation: CASSATTSGYEQYF. This chain joins TRBV9 and TRBJ2-7, with 9 bases matching TRBD2. The CDR3 covers 14 residues. CDR1 SGDLS and CDR2 YYNGEE come from the germline V gene. V shed 3 bases and J 3 bases; nucleotides not matched to a gene: 4.

The sample holds many counts of this clonotype. The chain joins TRBV29-1 to TRBJ2-2, with D possibly called TRBD1 or TRBD2 (5 bases each). The CDR3 has 14 residues. Trimming removed 4 bases at V and 2 bases at J, with 11 bases between. Germline V gene data show CDR1 as SQVTM and CDR2 as ANQGSEA. This CDR3 reads CSVVARGNTGELFF. In DNA form, the CDR3 reads TGCAGCGTTGTGGCGAGGGGAAACACCGGGGAGCTGTTTTTT.

This clonotype was counted ten times or more. J is TRBJ2-5 and V is TRBV29-1; a weak D match, TRBD1 (5 bases). The CDR3 covers 13 residues. Germline CDR1 SQVTM, CDR2 ANQGSEA. V lost 1 base and J 1 base, leaving 7 bases between the germline ends. CDR3 sequence: CSVEGRAQETQYF. Here the CDR3 DNA reads TGCAGCGTTGAAGGCAGGGCCCAAGAGACCCAGTACTTC. Filled out from reference TRBV29-1 and TRBJ2-5, the complete variable domain reads SAVISQKPSRDICQRGTSLTIQCQVDSQVTMMFWYRQQPGQSLTLIATANQGSEATYESGFVIDKFPISRPNLTFSTLTVSNMSPEDSSIYLCSVEGRAQETQYFGPGTRLLVL.

With respect to this clonotype: Its ends do not fully match the called genes, so a read error is possible. The genes are TRBV27 and TRBJ1-4, with 7 nucleotides matching TRBD1. Germline values: CDR1 MNHEY, CDR2 SMNVEV (reference sequence). The CDR3 extends over 13 amino acids. CDR3 in amino acids: CARVQGVHEKLSF. The CDR3, as DNA: TGTGCCAGAGTTCAGGGGGTACATGAAAAACTGTCTTTT.

This clonotype has just one count. The chain uses TRBV7-9 and TRBJ2-7, with a possible D match to TRBD2 (5 bases). The better agreement between TRBJ2-1 and the DNA end casts doubt on the J call. Germline CDR1 SEHNR, CDR2 FQNEAQ (reference sequence). The CDR3 runs to 13 residues. DNA of the CDR3: TGTGCCAGCAGCTTGGGCGGGTCCGATGAGCAGTTCTTC. Its protein product is CASSLGGSDEQFF.

This clonotype was observed a single time. The chain uses TRBV2 and TRBJ1-4; possible D gene TRBD1, 5 bases. Germline V CDR1 and CDR2: SNHLY, FYNNEI. The V and J ends lost 5 bases and 7 bases respectively, with 17 bases between them. The CDR3 is 15 amino acids. The CDR3 DNA follows: TGTGCCAGCAGTTCAGGCGGGCCAGGGACTGAAAAACTGTTTTTT. Its translation: CASSSGGPGTEKLFF.

The chain uses TRBV24-1 and TRBJ1-5, with D possibly being TRBD1 (5 bases). CDR1 is KGHDR and CDR2 is SFDVKD in the germline V gene. The CDR3 runs 13 residues. The V gene lost 11 bases and the J gene lost 7 bases, with 17 bases spanning the gap. This chain's CDR3 is CASSIGADQPQHF. CDR3 DNA sequence: TGTGCCAGCAGCATCGGGGCGGACCAGCCCCAGCATTTT.

This clonotype was counted at least ten times. The V gene is TRBV7-8, the J gene TRBJ2-6; a possible D gene is TRBD1 (5 bases). Trimming removed 1 base from V and 1 base from J, with 8 bases in between. This CDR3 comprises 16 residues. Germline CDR1 and CDR2: SGHVS and FQNEAQ. The CDR3 coding sequence is TGTGCCAGCAGCTTAGTGTCAGGGTCTGGGGCCAACGTCCTGACTTTC. It is translated as CASSLVSGSGANVLTF.

The chain carries TRBV7-3 and TRBJ2-3; possibly TRBD2 for D (6 bases). Trimming pared 6 bases from V and 5 bases from J, leaving 18 bases between. The CDR3 loop spans 15 amino acids. CDR1 and CDR2 (germline): SGHTA, FQGTGA. The CDR3 DNA sequence: TGTGCCAGCAGTTATGTTGGAGGGCCCGGAGATACGCAGTATTTT. Its translation: CASSYVGGPGDTQYF.

This clonotype has just a few counts. The chain couples TRBV7-9 to TRBJ1-3, with D possibly being TRBD1 (5 bases). Germline-derived CDR1 and CDR2 are SEHNR and FQNEAQ (reference sequence). CDR3 length: 18 amino acids. Trimming stripped 5 bases from V and 0 bases from J, with 20 bases between. CDR3 sequence (DNA): TGTGCCAGCAGCCCCGGGGGTTTACGGGAACGCTCTGGAAACACCATATATTTT. It yields the protein CASSPGGLRERSGNTIYF.

There are many counts of this clonotype. CDR3: CSAGVGGTEAFF. The CDR3 region has the DNA TGCAGCGCTGGGGTGGGGGGCACTGAAGCTTTCTTT. The chain links TRBV29-1 to TRBJ1-1, with D maybe TRBD1 (5 bases). The V gene lost 7 bases and the J gene lost 4 bases, with 13 bases spanning the gap. Per the germline V gene, CDR1 is SQVTM and CDR2 is ANQGSEA. CDR3 length equals 12 residues.

In its sample, this clonotype was seen a few times. This sequence joins TRBV5-6 and TRBJ2-3, with TRBD1 matching 9 bases. The CDR3 is made up of 15 amino acids. Trimming cost V 1 base and J 5 bases; bases outside gene matches: 5. Germline V gene data show CDR1 as SGHDT and CDR2 as YYEEEE. The CDR3 reads CASSLLQGAGDTQYF. The CDR3 DNA sequence: TGTGCCAGCAGCTTGTTACAGGGGGCCGGAGATACGCAGTATTTT.

This clonotype has a handful of counts. The rearrangement links TRBV4-3 to TRBJ2-7; D is ambiguous. Germline loops: CDR1 LGHNA, CDR2 YSLEER. V was trimmed by 1 base and J by 7 bases, leaving 14 bases between them. This CDR3 region has 14 residues. The CDR3 DNA reads TGCGCCAGCAGCCAAGCGACAACGGCCAAGGAGCAGTACTTC. Translating gives CASSQATTAKEQYF.

This clonotype was found once. The rearrangement uses TRBV10-3 and TRBJ1-1; 7 bases align to TRBD1. The germline V gene has CDR1 ENHRY and CDR2 SYGVKD. This CDR3 is 9 amino acids long. CDR3 sequence (DNA): TGTGCTGGAGGGGGCGCGGCTTTCTTT. This sequence encodes CAGGGAAFF.

The chain recombines TRBV29-1 with TRBJ1-1; 9 bases map to TRBD1. V lost 7 bases, J lost 3 bases, and 12 bases stayed unmatched. The CDR3 runs to 15 residues. The germline gives CDR1 SQVTM, CDR2 ANQGSEA. The CDR3, as DNA: TGCAGCGGCGACAGGGGGAACGGTGGCTACACTGAAGCTTTCTTT. Protein: CSGDRGNGGYTEAFF.

The genes are TRBV11-1 and TRBJ1-2; D is perhaps TRBD1 (5 bases). The CDR3 is made up of 13 amino acids. Germline V gene lookup returns CDR1 SGHAT and CDR2 FQDESV (reference sequence). V lost 5 bases to trimming and J lost 6 bases, with 13 bases between them. The CDR3 nucleotides are TGTGCCAGCAGCCGATTCGGAGGGGATGGCTACACCTTC. Protein product: CASSRFGGDGYTF.

The chain combines TRBV7-9 with TRBJ2-7; tentatively, D is TRBD1 (7 bases). Germline lookup yields CDR1 SEHNR and CDR2 FQNEAQ (reference sequence). V dropped 6 bases and J dropped 3 bases, with 15 bases sitting between them. The CDR3 contains 14 residues. CDR3: CASSSGGILYEQYF. The CDR3 nucleotides are TGTGCCAGCAGTTCAGGGGGGATCCTCTACGAGCAGTACTTC.

The chain carries TRBV7-2 and TRBJ2-5, with TRBD1 matching 7 bases. Germline lookup yields CDR1 SGHTA and CDR2 FQGNSA. This CDR3 has 16 amino acids. V lost 1 base and J lost 1; bases outside the gene matches: 6. DNA of the CDR3: TGTGCCAGCAGCTTAGTTTACGGGACAGTCCAAGAGACCCAGTACTTC. Translating gives CASSLVYGTVQETQYF.

V is TRBV3-1 and J is TRBJ2-7; unclear D gene. The V end lost 0 bases, the J end lost 1 base, and 7 bases lay between the germline ends. This CDR3 is built from 14 residues. CDR1 LGHDT and CDR2 YNNKEL come from the germline V gene (reference sequence). The CDR3 region is CASSQDGPSYEQYF. The CDR3 DNA sequence: TGTGCCAGCAGCCAAGACGGCCCGTCCTACGAGCAGTACTTC.

The table lists this clonotype with a count of one. This may come from a read error, since a much larger clone is one base off. The J gene is TRBJ2-5, the V gene TRBV14; D unclear. Germline CDR1 is SGHDN and CDR2 is FVKESK. The CDR3 is 16 amino acids. This chain's CDR3 is CTSSQDRKLLQETQYF. CDR3 DNA: TGTACCAGCAGCCAAGATCGGAAGCTCCTCCAAGAGACCCAGTACTTC.

The chain couples TRBV20-1 to TRBJ2-7; D might be TRBD2 (6 bases). From germline, CDR1 is DFQATT and CDR2 SNEGSKA (reference sequence). The CDR3 has 15 amino acids. V was clipped by 0 bases and J by 4 bases, with 16 bases between them. The CDR3 nucleotides read TGCAGTGCTAGAGAGCGGGGAAAGACCCTTTACGAGCAGTACTTC. It encodes CSARERGKTLYEQYF.

This clonotype was picked up many times. This rearrangement joins TRBV2 to TRBJ1-2; D is unclear. Germline V lookup: CDR1 SNHLY, CDR2 FYNNEI. This CDR3 spans 12 amino acids. Deletions cut 6 bases from V and 6 bases from J, with 11 bases between. The CDR3 DNA reads TGTGCCAGCAGGGAGGTTAGCAATGGCTACACCTTC. Amino acids: CASREVSNGYTF. The full variable domain, completed using reference TRBV2 and TRBJ1-2, is EPEVTQTPSHQVTQMGQEVILRCVPISNHLYFYWYRQILGQKVEFLVSFYNNEISEKSEIFDDQFSVERPDGSNFTLKIRSTKLEDSAMYFCASREVSNGYTFGSGTRLTVV.

In this sample, this clonotype turned up a few times. The chain couples TRBV25-1 to TRBJ1-2; 7 bases agree with TRBD1. This CDR3 spans 15 amino acids. CDR1 MGHDK and CDR2 SYGVNS come from the germline V gene. V trimming: 5 bases; J trimming: 2 bases; junction bases outside the gene matches: 8. The CDR3 sequence: CASSSQGLPNYGYTF. CDR3 DNA sequence: TGTGCCAGCAGTTCACAGGGGCTTCCAAACTATGGCTACACCTTC.